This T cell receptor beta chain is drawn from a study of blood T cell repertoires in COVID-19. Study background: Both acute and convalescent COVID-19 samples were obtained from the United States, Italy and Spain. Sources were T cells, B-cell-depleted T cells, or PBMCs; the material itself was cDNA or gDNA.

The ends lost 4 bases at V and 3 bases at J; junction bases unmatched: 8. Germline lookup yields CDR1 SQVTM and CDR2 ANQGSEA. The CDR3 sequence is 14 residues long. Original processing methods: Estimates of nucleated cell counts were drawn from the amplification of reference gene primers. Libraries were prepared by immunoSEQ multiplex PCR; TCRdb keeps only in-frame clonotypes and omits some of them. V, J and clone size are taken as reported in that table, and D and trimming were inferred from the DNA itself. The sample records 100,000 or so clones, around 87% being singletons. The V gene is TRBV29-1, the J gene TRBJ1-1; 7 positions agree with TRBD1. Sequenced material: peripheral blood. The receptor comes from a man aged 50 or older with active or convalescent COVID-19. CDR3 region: CSVGPQGVDTEAFF. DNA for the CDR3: TGCAGCGTTGGGCCCCAGGGGGTGGACACTGAAGCTTTCTTT.